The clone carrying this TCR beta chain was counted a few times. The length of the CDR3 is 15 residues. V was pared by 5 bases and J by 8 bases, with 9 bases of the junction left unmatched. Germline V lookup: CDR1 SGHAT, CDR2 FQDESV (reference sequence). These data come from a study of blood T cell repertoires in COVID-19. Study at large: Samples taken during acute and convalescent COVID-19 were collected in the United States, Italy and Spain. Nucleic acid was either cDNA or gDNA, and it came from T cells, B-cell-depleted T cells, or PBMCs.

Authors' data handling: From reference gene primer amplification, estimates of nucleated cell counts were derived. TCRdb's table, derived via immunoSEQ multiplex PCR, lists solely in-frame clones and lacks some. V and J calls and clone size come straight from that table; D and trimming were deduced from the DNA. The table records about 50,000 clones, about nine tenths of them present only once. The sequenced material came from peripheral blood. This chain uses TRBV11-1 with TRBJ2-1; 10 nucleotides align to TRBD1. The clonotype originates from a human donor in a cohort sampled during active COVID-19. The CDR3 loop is CASSLLDRGHDEQFF. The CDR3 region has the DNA TGTGCCAGCAGCCTACTTGACAGGGGGCACGATGAGCAGTTCTTC.